A single sample is the source of the 17 T cell receptor beta chains below, sequenced in a study of blood T cell repertoires in COVID-19. Some clones are missing from TCRdb's copy, which holds only in-frame ones; the method was immunoSEQ multiplex PCR. The sample shows about 100,000 clones, about 92% of them seen only once. Sequences were obtained from peripheral blood. These receptors came from a man aged 50 to 59 with active COVID-19.

The chain recombines TRBV10-3 with TRBJ1-1, with 9 bases lining up with TRBD1. The V gene's germline CDR1 is ENHRY and CDR2 SYGVKD. The ends lost 2 bases at V and 1 base at J; junction bases unmatched: 2. This CDR3 contains 15 residues. CDR3 sequence (DNA): TGTGCCATCAGTGAGACGGGACAGGGGAACACTGAAGCTTTCTTT. This encodes CAISETGQGNTEAFF.

The genes are TRBV6-1 and TRBJ1-5; D is perhaps TRBD1 (6 bases). The CDR3 has 15 amino acids. The germline V gene encodes CDR1 MNHNS and CDR2 SASEGT. V was cut by 0 bases and J by 3 bases, with 9 bases left in between. The CDR3 DNA reads TGTGCCAGCAGTGAAGCCGGGACACTCAATCAGCCCCAGCATTTT. It specifies CASSEAGTLNQPQHF.

The chain combines TRBV7-2 with TRBJ2-5, with unresolved D. V shed 1 base and J shed 2 bases, with 11 bases lying between them. The CDR3 consists of 15 residues. Germline CDR1 is SGHTA and CDR2 is FQGNSA. The CDR3 protein is CASSLVSQIQETQYF. In DNA, the CDR3 is TGTGCCAGCAGCTTAGTCTCACAGATACAAGAGACCCAGTACTTC.

J is TRBJ1-5 and V is TRBV10-3; D possibly corresponds to TRBD1 (5 bases). The CDR3 is 14 residues long. The ends were cut back, 0 bases at V and 9 bases at J, with 12 bases in the middle. Germline CDR1 and CDR2: ENHRY and SYGVKD. The CDR3 DNA follows: TGTGCCATCAGTGAGTCCCAGGGTGGAGTGCCCCAGCATTTT. Translated, it gives CAISESQGGVPQHF.

The chain is built from TRBV5-1 and TRBJ1-2, with D perhaps matching TRBD1 (5 bases). This CDR3 comprises 17 residues. The germline V gene encodes CDR1 SGHRS and CDR2 YFSETQ. The V and J ends lost 3 bases and 5 bases respectively, with 23 bases between them. The DNA for the CDR3 is TGCGCCAGCAGCTCACATGGCGTAGGGGAGGGTTTTTATGGCTACACCTTC. Encoded protein: CASSSHGVGEGFYGYTF.

This chain connects TRBV2 to TRBJ2-2, with 13 bases fitting TRBD2. V lost 7 bases, J lost 4 bases, and 9 bases stayed unmatched. This CDR3 has 17 residues. Germline values: CDR1 SNHLY, CDR2 FYNNEI. The CDR3 region has the DNA TGTGCCAGCATTGGGACTAGCGGGGAAGGGGGCACCGGGGAGCTGTTTTTT. Amino acids: CASIGTSGEGGTGELFF. Filled out from reference TRBV2 and TRBJ2-2, the complete variable domain reads EPEVTQTPSHQVTQMGQEVILRCVPISNHLYFYWYRQILGQKVEFLVSFYNNEISEKSEIFDDQFSVERPDGSNFTLKIRSTKLEDSAMYFCASIGTSGEGGTGELFFGEGSRLTVL.

A single count supports this clone. The rearrangement joins TRBV3-1 (or the pseudogene TRBV3-2) to TRBJ2-1; TRBD2 agrees at 7 bases. The CDR3 covers 18 residues. With V trimmed by 0 bases and J by 9 bases, 17 bases remained unmatched. Germline CDR1 is LGHDT and CDR2 is YNNKEL (reference sequence). The chain's CDR3 is CASSQDYPSRGRVAEQFF. The CDR3 nucleotides read TGTGCCAGCAGCCAAGATTACCCCTCTCGTGGGAGGGTGGCTGAGCAGTTCTTC.

This clone was observed a single time. This chain links TRBV2 with TRBJ2-1, with TRBD2 matching over 7 bases. The germline V gene has CDR1 SNHLY and CDR2 FYNNEI. Germline trimming cut 8 bases from V and 2 bases from J; bases unmatched to any gene: 9. The CDR3 sequence is 15 residues long. CDR3 region: CASVPSGQAYNEQFF. The CDR3 DNA follows: TGTGCCAGCGTCCCTAGCGGACAAGCCTACAATGAGCAGTTCTTC.

The V and J genes are TRBV7-9 and TRBJ2-2, with 7 bases aligning to TRBD2. Germline trimming cut 6 bases from V and 6 bases from J; bases unmatched to any gene: 10. The CDR3 totals 15 residues. The germline gives CDR1 SEHNR, CDR2 FQNEAQ (reference sequence). The CDR3 spells CASSHKRDIPGELFF. The CDR3 DNA reads as TGTGCCAGCAGTCATAAGCGGGATATCCCCGGGGAGCTGTTTTTT.

This sequence joins TRBV19 and TRBJ2-1, with 10 bases aligning to TRBD1. In germline, CDR1 is LNHDA, CDR2 SQIVND (reference sequence). CDR3 length: 16 amino acids. V lost 3 bases and J lost 6; bases outside the gene matches: 8. The DNA of the CDR3 is TGTGCCAGTAGTATCTCCCTAGGGACAGGGGCCAATGAGCAGTTCTTC. Its protein product is CASSISLGTGANEQFF.

This sequence joins TRBV3-1 (or the pseudogene TRBV3-2) and TRBJ2-7; 9 bases are shared with TRBD2. J was trimmed by 3 bases and V by 5 bases; bases with no gene match: 2. This CDR3 region has 13 residues. Germline V gene sequence: CDR1 LGHDT, CDR2 YNNKEL (reference sequence). The CDR3 nucleotides read TGTGCCAGCAGCTTTAGCGGGAGCTACGAGCAGTACTTC. Amino acid sequence: CASSFSGSYEQYF.

The chain links TRBV5-6 to TRBJ2-5, with D possibly TRBD1 on 6 matching bases. CDR3 size: 13 residues. Trimming took off 2 bases at V and 7 bases at J, with 12 bases between the two ends. CDR1 SGHDT and CDR2 YYEEEE come from the germline V gene. CDR3 nucleotides: TGTGCCAGCAGCTTTAACAGGGCGGGGACCCAGTACTTC. It yields the protein CASSFNRAGTQYF.

The chain links TRBV18 to TRBJ2-3; 12 bases line up with TRBD2. Per germline, CDR1 KGHSH and CDR2 LQKENI. V trimming: 5 bases; J trimming: 2 bases; junction bases outside the gene matches: 5. The CDR3 contains 16 residues. The CDR3 DNA reads TGTGCCAGCTCAAGAGGACTAGCGGGGCTCACAGATACGCAGTATTTT. The encoded protein is CASSRGLAGLTDTQYF.

This rearrangement joins TRBV6-5 to TRBJ1-2; D possibly corresponds to TRBD1 (5 bases). The V end was cut by 6 bases, the J end by 4 bases, with 18 bases between. The CDR3 contains 15 residues. Germline CDR1 and CDR2: MNHEY and SVGAGI. The CDR3, as DNA: TGTGCCAGCAGCTTCACCGGGGGTTTGGGCTATGGCTACACCTTC. The encoded protein is CASSFTGGLGYGYTF.

The chain employs TRBV5-1 and TRBJ2-5; perhaps TRBD2 as D (5 bases). The CDR3 contains 14 residues. From germline, CDR1 is SGHRS and CDR2 YFSETQ. The V gene lost 0 bases and the J gene lost 5 bases, with 11 bases spanning the gap. This CDR3 reads CASSLVSGSETQYF. In nucleotides, the CDR3 is TGCGCCAGCAGCTTGGTTTCGGGGAGTGAGACCCAGTACTTC. Using reference TRBV5-1 and TRBJ2-5 for the parts outside the CDR3, the full variable domain is KAGVTQTPRYLIKTRGQQVTLSCSPISGHRSVSWYQQTPGQGLQFLFEYFSETQRNKGNFPGRFSGRQFSNSRSEMNVSTLELGDSALYLCASSLVSGSETQYFGPGTRLLVL.

The genes are TRBV7-2 and TRBJ1-4, with D possibly matching TRBD1 (5 bases). Germline loops: CDR1 SGHTA, CDR2 FQGNSA. Trimming pared 1 base from V and 8 bases from J, leaving 14 bases between. The CDR3 is 15 amino acids. CDR3 nucleotide sequence: TGTGCCAGCAGCTTAGTAGCAGGGCGGGACGAAAAACTGTTTTTT. Its translation is CASSLVAGRDEKLFF. The full variable domain, in which reference TRBV7-2 and TRBJ1-4 provide the parts outside the CDR3, is GAGVSQSPSNKVTEKGKDVELRCDPISGHTALYWYRQSLGQGLEFLIYFQGNSAPDKSGLPSDRFSAERTGGSVSTLTIQRTQQEDSAVYLCASSLVAGRDEKLFFGSGTQLSVL.

The chain couples TRBV5-6 to TRBJ1-1, with 11 nucleotides matching TRBD1. Unmatched junction bases numbered 9, after V lost 4 bases and J lost 4 bases. Germline CDR1 and CDR2: SGHDT and YYEEEE. This CDR3 region has 16 residues. CDR3 residues: CASSPGTGGFATEAFF. CDR3 coding DNA: TGTGCCAGCAGCCCTGGGACAGGGGGTTTTGCCACTGAAGCTTTCTTT.